This entry lists 25 T cell receptor beta chains sequenced from one sample in a study of cytomegalovirus exposure and HLA in healthy donors. A multiplex PCR was run with 60 Vbeta primers and 13 Jbeta primers. The data were produced by immunoSEQ multiplex PCR, yet TCRdb's version contains in-frame clones alone and is incomplete. The sample yields some 100,000 clones, 65% to 85% seen once. Sample: PBMCs. The receptors originated from a woman aged 40 to 55 in good health and CMV-seronegative.

Turning to this clone: One junction end does not reproduce the germline sequence, and a read error may be involved. The chain joins TRBV7-9 to TRBJ1-5, with unresolved D. CDR1 is SEHNR and CDR2 is FQNEAQ in the germline V gene (reference sequence). The CDR3 totals 17 residues. The CDR3 DNA is TGTTCCAGCAGGCGTGCCGTCATGATGGTTAGCAATCAGCCCCAGCATTTT. Encoded protein: CSSRRAVMMVSNQPQHF.

The rearrangement joins TRBV21-1 to TRBJ1-2; the table calls TRBD1, which could not be checked here. TRBV21-1 is classified as a pseudogene. The CDR3 covers 17 residues. Here the CDR3 reads CASSKEKDRGLSYGYTF. Written as DNA, the CDR3 is TGTGCCAGCAGCAAAGAAAAGGACAGGGGACTTAGCTATGGCTACACCTTC.

The rearrangement joins TRBV7-3 to TRBJ2-5; D perhaps matches TRBD2 (5 bases). The CDR3 covers 16 residues. Germline-derived CDR1 and CDR2 are SGHTA and FQGTGA. The germline V and J ends were trimmed by 1 base and 5 bases, with 17 bases remaining between them. CDR3 protein: CASSLIFSGKWETQYF. Here the CDR3 DNA reads TGTGCCAGCAGCTTAATTTTTTCCGGGAAGTGGGAGACCCAGTACTTC.

This chain uses TRBV12-5 with TRBJ1-1; D gene unclear. The CDR3 totals 14 residues. Between the trimmed V and J ends, which lost 6 bases and 4 bases, there was a span of 15 bases. The V gene's germline CDR1 is LGHNT and CDR2 FRNRAP. The CDR3 coding sequence is TGTGCTAGTGGCGTCGGTGGAGTCAGCACTGAAGCTTTCTTT. Encoded protein: CASGVGGVSTEAFF.

This clone was recorded only once. The V call is TRBV5-6, the J call TRBJ1-2; 7 nucleotides match TRBD1. CDR3 size: 13 residues. V shed 4 bases, J shed 4 bases, and the junction held 4 bases outside the gene matches. Germline assignment: CDR1 SGHDT and CDR2 YYEEEE. DNA of the CDR3: TGTGCCAGCAGCGCCGGACAGGTCTATGGCTACACCTTC. Amino acid sequence: CASSAGQVYGYTF.

As DNA, the CDR3 is TGTGCCAGCAGCCTCGACTACTCCCCCTACGAGCAGTACTTC. It encodes CASSLDYSPYEQYF. The chain is built from TRBV9 and TRBJ2-7; D perhaps matches TRBD2 (5 bases). Germline loops: CDR1 SGDLS, CDR2 YYNGEE. V lost 4 bases and J lost 2, with 13 bases in between. This CDR3 comprises 14 residues.

With respect to this clone: At one boundary the junction diverges from the germline segment, which might be a read error. The chain couples TRBV19 to TRBJ2-3; 9 bases agree with TRBD2. This CDR3 is 15 amino acids long. Germline values: CDR1 LNHDA, CDR2 SQIVND (reference sequence). CDR3 sequence (DNA): TGTGCCGGTAGTACGCGGGGGGGTAGCACAGATACGCAGTATTTT. Protein sequence: CAGSTRGGSTDTQYF.

The chain employs TRBV2 and TRBJ1-2, with D possibly matching TRBD1 (5 bases). Trimming shortened V by 9 bases and J by 6 bases, and 20 bases separated the two germline ends. The CDR3 is 14 residues long. CDR1 and CDR2 from the germline V gene are SNHLY and FYNNEI. CDR3 region: CARGPQGGVNGYTF. The CDR3 DNA follows: TGTGCCAGGGGGCCGCAGGGAGGTGTCAATGGCTACACCTTC.

This rearrangement joins TRBV27 to TRBJ2-5, with 8 bases lining up with TRBD2. This CDR3 spans 15 amino acids. CDR1 and CDR2 (germline): MNHEY, SMNVEV (reference sequence). Unmatched junction bases numbered 6, after V lost 4 bases and J lost 2 bases. CDR3 in amino acids: CASSSGGGIQETQYF. In DNA, the CDR3 is TGTGCCAGCAGTTCTGGCGGGGGGATACAAGAGACCCAGTACTTC.

This chain joins TRBV18 and TRBJ1-4, with 9 nucleotides matching TRBD1. CDR1 and CDR2 (germline): KGHSH, LQKENI. V lost 0 bases, J lost 4 bases, and 0 bases stayed unmatched. The CDR3 sequence is 15 residues long. The CDR3 spells CASSPPTGGNEKLFF. CDR3 DNA sequence: TGTGCCAGCTCACCACCGACAGGGGGTAATGAAAAACTGTTTTTT.

In this sample, this clone turned up a few times. The genes are TRBV6-5 and TRBJ1-1; maybe TRBD1 (5 bases). Trimming removed 1 base at V and 0 bases at J, with 12 bases between. The CDR3 runs 16 residues. Germline V lookup: CDR1 MNHEY, CDR2 SVGAGI. The CDR3 DNA reads as TGTGCCAGCAGTTACTTGGCAGGGCAGATGAACACTGAAGCTTTCTTT. Its translation is CASSYLAGQMNTEAFF.

This chain links TRBV6-5 with TRBJ2-7; maybe TRBD2 (6 bases). The germline V and J ends were trimmed by 5 bases and 5 bases, with 16 bases remaining between them. Germline V gene sequence: CDR1 MNHEY, CDR2 SVGAGI. CDR3 length: 14 residues. This CDR3 reads CASSDQGGAHEQYF. As DNA, the CDR3 is TGTGCCAGCAGTGACCAGGGCGGGGCCCACGAGCAGTACTTC.

The rearrangement uses TRBV7-9 and TRBJ2-1; 7 nucleotides agree with TRBD1. Losses at the gene ends were 2 bases for V and 0 bases for J; bases not matched to a gene: 7. CDR1 SEHNR and CDR2 FQNEAQ come from the germline V gene (reference sequence). There are 17 residues in the CDR3. CDR3 nucleotides: TGTGCCAGCAGCTTATTTCCGGGACAGAGCTCCTACAATGAGCAGTTCTTC. It is translated as CASSLFPGQSSYNEQFF.

The chain couples TRBV21-1 to TRBJ1-2; TRBD1, the table's D call, was not compared with the DNA. TRBV21-1 is given as a pseudogene. This CDR3 is built from 14 residues. The CDR3: CASSKVKGAGGYTF. CDR3 sequence (DNA): TGTGCCAGCAGCAAAGTAAAGGGGGCAGGCGGCTACACCTTC.

The J gene is TRBJ2-1, the V gene TRBV25-1; 7 bases agree with TRBD1. Germline V gene sequence: CDR1 MGHDK, CDR2 SYGVNS. V gave up 6 bases and J gave up 9 bases; unmatched junction bases: 5. CDR3 length: 12 amino acids. The CDR3 DNA sequence: TGTGCCAGCAGAGGGGACAGCGGTGAGCAGTTCTTC. Its protein product is CASRGDSGEQFF.

The chain recombines TRBV19 with TRBJ2-5; D is unclear. The CDR3 covers 15 residues. Trimming removed 1 base at V and 2 bases at J, with 11 bases between. Germline loops: CDR1 LNHDA, CDR2 SQIVND (reference sequence). CDR3 DNA sequence: TGTGCCAGTAGTATAGGTCTGATAGATCAAGAGACCCAGTACTTC. Residues: CASSIGLIDQETQYF.

This sequence joins TRBV4-2 and TRBJ2-7; a possible D gene is TRBD1 (6 bases). Germline CDR1 reads LGHNA; CDR2 reads YNFKEQ. The ends were cut back, 4 bases at V and 4 bases at J, with 17 bases in the middle. This CDR3 is 15 amino acids long. In DNA form, the CDR3 reads TGTGCCAGCAGCCCTGCTTCCAGGACAGTTTACGAGCAGTACTTC. Translation: CASSPASRTVYEQYF.

This clone was seen just once. The chain couples TRBV28 to TRBJ2-7, with 7 bases that match TRBD1. CDR3 size: 15 residues. Germline V gene data show CDR1 as MDHEN and CDR2 as SYDVKM. With 2 bases clipped from V and 6 bases from J, the junction kept 10 bases outside the gene matches. In nucleotides, the CDR3 is TGTGCCAGCAGTTTACACAACAGGGGACCATTCGAGCAGTACTTC. Amino acid sequence: CASSLHNRGPFEQYF.

The chain combines TRBV11-1 with TRBJ1-1; D ambiguous. V was trimmed by 2 bases and J by 6 bases, leaving 10 bases between them. The CDR3 runs to 13 residues. Germline CDR1 is SGHAT and CDR2 is FQDESV (reference sequence). The CDR3 is CASSLLSGSEAFF. CDR3 in DNA: TGTGCCAGCAGCTTACTATCGGGTTCTGAAGCTTTCTTT.

The genes are TRBV11-3 and TRBJ2-1, with 10 bases fitting TRBD2. Losses at the gene ends were 4 bases for V and 4 bases for J; bases not matched to a gene: 1. From germline, CDR1 is SGHNT and CDR2 YENEEA. The CDR3 sequence is 14 residues long. CDR3 DNA sequence: TGTGCCAGCAGCTGGACTAGCGGTTACAATGAGCAGTTCTTC. Translated: CASSWTSGYNEQFF.

The chain recombines TRBV6-1 with TRBJ1-1; 7 nucleotides match TRBD1. V was clipped by 0 bases and J by 4 bases; unmatched bases: 5. Per the germline V gene, CDR1 is MNHNS and CDR2 is SASEGT. The CDR3 has 15 amino acids. This chain's CDR3 is CASSEAGGRGTEAFF. The CDR3 nucleotides are TGTGCCAGCAGTGAAGCAGGGGGCAGGGGCACTGAAGCTTTCTTT.

The genes are TRBV9 and TRBJ2-1; 9 nucleotides match TRBD1. The CDR3 sequence is 16 residues long. V lost 4 bases to trimming and J lost 6 bases; unmatched junction nucleotides: 11. CDR1 is SGDLS, CDR2 YYNGEE, per germline. For the CDR3, the DNA is TGTGCCAGCAGCCCCCCGGGACAGGGAAGGCGCAATGAGCAGTTCTTC. It specifies CASSPPGQGRRNEQFF.

This chain connects TRBV27 to TRBJ2-7; 10 bases match TRBD1. The CDR3 extends over 14 amino acids. Germline V CDR1 and CDR2: MNHEY, SMNVEV (reference sequence). V shed 5 bases and J 3 bases; nucleotides not matched to a gene: 4. CDR3 nucleotides: TGTGCCAGCAGTCCGCGGACAGGGGGCTACGAGCAGTACTTC. This gives the protein CASSPRTGGYEQYF.

V and J are TRBV11-2 and TRBJ1-2; D may be TRBD1 (6 bases). Germline lookup yields CDR1 SGHAT and CDR2 FQNNGV. With 5 bases removed from V and 9 bases from J, the gap between germline ends came to 13 bases. This CDR3 region has 12 residues. The CDR3 DNA follows: TGTGCCAGCAGCCTAGGACAGAGAAGCTACACCTTC. Its protein is CASSLGQRSYTF.

The J gene is TRBJ2-1, the V gene TRBV4-3; D may be TRBD2 (6 bases). This CDR3 spans 11 amino acids. The V and J ends lost 5 bases and 12 bases respectively, with 11 bases between them. Germline CDR1 reads LGHNA; CDR2 reads YSLEER. The CDR3 reads CASSGGTGQFF. The DNA of the CDR3 is TGCGCCAGCAGCGGGGGGACCGGGCAGTTCTTC.